This TCR beta chain was identified during a study of blood T cell repertoires in COVID-19. About the study: COVID-19 samples, acute and convalescent, were from the United States, Italy and Spain. In each case, the material was cDNA or gDNA derived from T cells, B-cell-depleted T cells, or PBMCs.

Per the original data handling: Quantification of nucleated cells was approximated via reference gene primer amplification. Using immunoSEQ multiplex PCR, the repertoire was profiled, and TCRdb retains in-frame clones only, with some absent. D and trimming were read from the DNA, whereas the V and J calls and clone size are those reported in that table. The sample holds roughly 110,000 clones, more than 75% seen once. The CDR3 length is 17 residues. CDR1 and CDR2 from the germline V gene are SEHNR and FQNEAQ (reference sequence). Between the trimmed V and J ends, which lost 5 bases and 0 bases, there was a span of 14 bases.

This rearrangement joins TRBV7-9 to TRBJ2-6; D is undetermined. Material for sequencing was peripheral blood. This receptor was taken from a man in his sixties or seventies with acute or convalescent COVID-19. CDR3 in DNA: TGTGCCAGCAGCAGAGACACCGGTGGCTCTGGGGCCAACGTCCTGACTTTC. Amino acids: CASSRDTGGSGANVLTF.